The 21 T cell receptor beta chains presented below share a single source sample, sequenced in a study of blood T cell repertoires in COVID-19. Here immunoSEQ multiplex PCR was the method, and the copy in TCRdb shows in-frame clones only, minus some. The sample yields roughly 350,000 clones, about nine tenths seen once. The specimen was peripheral blood. The receptors were gathered from a woman in her forties or fifties with COVID-19, enrolled during active disease.

V and J are TRBV7-2 and TRBJ2-7, with 9 positions matching TRBD2. Germline V gives CDR1 SGHTA, CDR2 FQGNSA. The length of the CDR3 is 16 residues. V gave up 1 base and J gave up 3 bases; unmatched junction bases: 7. The CDR3 loop reads CASSLVRTSEGYEQYF. CDR3 DNA sequence: TGTGCCAGCAGCTTAGTTAGGACTAGCGAGGGCTACGAGCAGTACTTC.

Details on this clone: A much more abundant neighbour one base away suggests this may be a read error. The chain has TRBV25-1 and TRBJ1-1; 7 nucleotides match TRBD1. The CDR3 spans 14 residues. J gave up 1 base and V 5 bases, and 4 bases lay outside the gene matches. Per germline, CDR1 MGHDK and CDR2 SYGVNS. The CDR3 is CASSPRGKNTEAFF. The CDR3 DNA sequence: TGTGCCAGCAGTCCCAGGGGGAAGAACACTGAAGCTTTCTTT. The variable domain in full, with the rest retrieved from reference TRBV25-1 and TRBJ1-1, is EADIYQTPRYLVIGTGKKITLECSQTMGHDKMYWYQQDPGMELHLIHYSYGVNSTEKGDLSSESTVSRIRTEHFPLTLESARPSHTSQYLCASSPRGKNTEAFFGQGTRLTVV.

This clone is a singleton in its sample. The rearrangement uses TRBV27 and TRBJ1-1, with D hard to call. The CDR3 is 14 amino acids. V was shortened by 7 bases and J by 4 bases, with 16 bases between the two germline ends. CDR1 is MNHEY and CDR2 is SMNVEV in the germline V gene (reference sequence). For the CDR3, the DNA is TGTGCCAGCAAAAAGGTCGGGTGGGTCACTGAAGCTTTCTTT. Protein sequence: CASKKVGWVTEAFF.

This chain links TRBV10-2 with TRBJ2-4, with a weak D call TRBD2 (6 bases). Germline values: CDR1 WSHSY, CDR2 SAAADI. The CDR3 covers 15 residues. V was pared by 2 bases and J by 0 bases, with 8 bases between. The CDR3 spells CASSETGVAKNIQYF. The CDR3 nucleotides are TGCGCCAGCAGTGAGACGGGAGTAGCCAAAAACATTCAGTACTTC.

The genes are TRBV27 and TRBJ1-2; D unclear. The CDR3 contains 14 residues. The germline V and J ends were trimmed by 5 bases and 4 bases, with 14 bases remaining between them. The V gene's germline CDR1 is MNHEY and CDR2 SMNVEV (reference sequence). The CDR3 nucleotides read TGTGCCAGCAGTCCCCTGACTGCCACCTATGGCTACACCTTC. Its protein product is CASSPLTATYGYTF.

This rearrangement joins TRBV7-2 to TRBJ2-7; the D gene is possibly TRBD2 (5 bases). V dropped 5 bases and J dropped 3 bases, with 26 bases sitting between them. The CDR3 runs to 18 residues. Germline-derived CDR1 and CDR2 are SGHTA and FQGNSA. This CDR3 reads CASSNSRAALPMDYEQYF. The CDR3 DNA sequence: TGTGCCAGCAGCAACAGCCGAGCGGCCCTTCCTATGGACTACGAGCAGTACTTC.

The CDR3 sequence is CASSRLAGVEQFF. Written as DNA, the CDR3 is TGTGCCAGCTCACGACTAGCGGGAGTAGAGCAGTTCTTC. The chain recombines TRBV18 with TRBJ2-1; 12 bases line up with TRBD2. CDR3 size: 13 residues. Germline-derived CDR1 and CDR2 are KGHSH and LQKENI. With V trimmed by 4 bases and J by 10 bases, 2 bases remained unmatched. Full variable domain (remainder filled in from reference TRBV18 and TRBJ2-1): NAGVMQNPRHLVRRRGQEARLRCSPMKGHSHVYWYRQLPEEGLKFMVYLQKENIIDESGMPKERFSAEFPKEGPSILRIQQVVRGDSAAYFCASSRLAGVEQFFGPGTRLTVL.

V is TRBV7-2 and J is TRBJ2-7; D possibly corresponds to TRBD2 (6 bases). The CDR3 is made up of 15 amino acids. The germline CDR1 and CDR2 sequences are SGHTA and FQGNSA. Trimming shortened V by 6 bases and J by 2 bases, and 17 bases separated the two germline ends. The CDR3 sequence: CASSLGTPDTYEQYF. As DNA, the CDR3 is TGTGCCAGCAGTCTCGGGACTCCCGACACCTACGAGCAGTACTTC.

The chain uses TRBV6-2 or TRBV6-3 and TRBJ2-7, with 11 bases lining up with TRBD1. J lost 6 bases, V lost 4 bases, and 5 bases had no gene match. This CDR3 region has 14 residues. Looked up from germline, CDR1 is MNHEY and CDR2 is SVGEGT. CDR3 in DNA: TGTGCCAGCAGTTTTCAGGACAGGGGGCTCGAGCAGTACTTC. Protein: CASSFQDRGLEQYF.

This rearrangement joins TRBV18 to TRBJ1-5, with TRBD1 as a possible D gene (6 bases). Deletions cut 2 bases from V and 2 bases from J, with 10 bases between. CDR3 size: 15 residues. Germline V gene sequence: CDR1 KGHSH, CDR2 LQKENI. DNA of the CDR3: TGTGCCAGCTCACCAGAACCAGGGGGCAATCAGCCCCAGCATTTT. Translated, it gives CASSPEPGGNQPQHF.

The chain carries TRBV2 and TRBJ2-6; D perhaps matches TRBD2 (5 bases). The CDR3 spans 15 residues. Germline V gives CDR1 SNHLY, CDR2 FYNNEI. V lost 5 bases, J lost 4 bases, and 12 bases lay in between. The CDR3 DNA follows: TGTGCCAGCAGTACTGAGGGCTCCGGGGCCAACGTCCTGACTTTC. This codes for CASSTEGSGANVLTF.

The rearrangement links TRBV7-6 to TRBJ2-7; 11 bases line up with TRBD1. The CDR3 loop spans 15 amino acids. Trimming took 0 bases from V and 2 from J; bases not matched to a gene: 0. CDR1 is SGHVS, CDR2 FNYEAQ, per germline. CDR3 region: CASSLAGQGAYEQYF. CDR3 nucleotides: TGTGCCAGCAGCTTAGCGGGACAGGGGGCCTACGAGCAGTACTTC.

This chain connects TRBV30 to TRBJ2-7; 10 nucleotides align to TRBD1. Germline V gene lookup returns CDR1 GTSNPN and CDR2 SVGIG (reference sequence). Trimming cost V 5 bases and J 2 bases; bases outside gene matches: 6. The CDR3 sequence is 14 residues long. The CDR3: CAWARDRGTYEQYF. The CDR3 bases are TGTGCCTGGGCTCGGGACAGGGGAACCTACGAGCAGTACTTC. The whole variable domain, remainder taken from reference TRBV30 and TRBJ2-7, is SQTIHQWPATLVQPVGSPLSLECTVEGTSNPNLYWYRQAAGRGLQLLFYSVGIGQISSEVPQNLSASRPQDRQFILSSKKLLLSDSGFYLCAWARDRGTYEQYFGPGTRLTVT.

CDR3 in amino acids: CASSRYSYEQYF. The CDR3 DNA follows: TGTGCCAGCAGCCGCTACTCCTACGAGCAGTACTTC. This rearrangement joins TRBV7-2 to TRBJ2-7; the D is unclear. This CDR3 has 12 residues. Trimming took 5 bases from V and 0 from J, leaving 5 bases between them. Germline loops: CDR1 SGHTA, CDR2 FQGNSA. Combining the CDR3 with reference TRBV7-2 and TRBJ2-7 gives the whole variable domain GAGVSQSPSNKVTEKGKDVELRCDPISGHTALYWYRQSLGQGLEFLIYFQGNSAPDKSGLPSDRFSAERTGGSVSTLTIQRTQQEDSAVYLCASSRYSYEQYFGPGTRLTVT.

The chain is built from TRBV9 and TRBJ2-1; TRBD2 matches 12 bases. With V trimmed by 4 bases and J by 5 bases, 4 bases remained unmatched. This CDR3 is 15 amino acids long. The V gene's germline CDR1 is SGDLS and CDR2 YYNGEE. In DNA form, the CDR3 reads TGTGCCAGCAGCCCCCGGACTAGCGGGAACAATGAGCAGTTCTTC. Translated: CASSPRTSGNNEQFF.

The gene calls are TRBV5-6 and TRBJ2-7, with D possibly matching TRBD2 (6 bases). V was trimmed by 0 bases and J by 6 bases, leaving 10 bases between them. CDR1 is SGHDT and CDR2 is YYEEEE in the germline V gene. The CDR3 extends over 13 amino acids. The chain's CDR3 is CASSLGSGVEQYF. The CDR3 DNA follows: TGTGCCAGCAGCTTGGGCTCGGGGGTCGAGCAGTACTTC.

The chain is built from TRBV7-9 and TRBJ2-2, with a possible D match to TRBD2 (5 bases). The CDR3 consists of 16 residues. Germline CDR1 reads SEHNR; CDR2 reads FQNEAQ (reference sequence). Trimming cost V 2 bases and J 0 bases, with 10 bases left between them. The CDR3 bases are TGTGCCAGCAGCTTACGGTCGGGGTCGAACACCGGGGAGCTGTTTTTT. Translating it yields CASSLRSGSNTGELFF.

The chain uses TRBV3-1 (or the pseudogene TRBV3-2) and TRBJ1-1; TRBD1 might be the D (5 bases). The V gene's germline CDR1 is LGHDT and CDR2 YNNKEL (reference sequence). This CDR3 is built from 12 residues. V was pared by 1 base and J by 7 bases, with 7 bases between. CDR3 sequence: CASSQGGLEAFF. The CDR3, as DNA: TGTGCCAGCAGCCAAGGGGGCCTTGAAGCTTTCTTT.

The chain links TRBV27 to TRBJ2-1; perhaps TRBD2 as D (5 bases). Germline loops: CDR1 MNHEY, CDR2 SMNVEV (reference sequence). V lost 7 bases to trimming and J lost 0 bases, with 13 bases between them. The CDR3 loop spans 15 amino acids. The CDR3, as DNA: TGTGCCAGCACCTCAGCGGTAAGCTCCTACAATGAGCAGTTCTTC. Translation: CASTSAVSSYNEQFF.

The chain joins TRBV11-3 to TRBJ2-7; tentative D call: TRBD1 (6 bases). This CDR3 is built from 15 residues. In germline, CDR1 is SGHNT, CDR2 YENEEA. Trimming took off 0 bases at V and 2 bases at J, with 11 bases between the two ends. The CDR3 region has the DNA TGTGCCAGCAGCTTAGAAGGTGGACAGCCCTACGAGCAGTACTTC. This sequence encodes CASSLEGGQPYEQYF. The entire variable domain, with the rest obtained from reference TRBV11-3 and TRBJ2-7, is as follows: EAGVVQSPRYKIIEKKQPVAFWCNPISGHNTLYWYLQNLGQGPELLIRYENEEAVDDSQLPKDRFSAERLKGVDSTLKIQPAELGDSAVYLCASSLEGGQPYEQYFGPGTRLTVT.

This clone showed up just a few times. This chain uses TRBV6-2 or TRBV6-3 with TRBJ1-5, with D possibly TRBD1 on 6 matching bases. There are 13 residues in the CDR3. V was pared by 6 bases and J by 4 bases, with 10 bases between. Germline CDR1 MNHEY, CDR2 SVGEGT. CDR3 region: CASSRQANQPQHF. The CDR3 DNA reads as TGTGCCAGCAGCCGACAGGCAAATCAGCCCCAGCATTTT.